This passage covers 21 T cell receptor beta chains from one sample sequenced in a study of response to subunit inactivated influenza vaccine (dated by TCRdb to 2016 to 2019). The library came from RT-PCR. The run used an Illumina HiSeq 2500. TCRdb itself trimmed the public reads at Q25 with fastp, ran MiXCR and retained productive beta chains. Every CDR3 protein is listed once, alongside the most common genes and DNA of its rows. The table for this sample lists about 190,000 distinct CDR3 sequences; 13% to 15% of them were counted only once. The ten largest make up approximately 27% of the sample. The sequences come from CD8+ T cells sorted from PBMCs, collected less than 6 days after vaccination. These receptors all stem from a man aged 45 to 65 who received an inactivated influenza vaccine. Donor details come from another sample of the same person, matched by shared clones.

The CDR3 loop is CASSLSTGINEQYF. CDR3 sequence (DNA): TGTGCCAGCAGCCTCTCGACAGGGATAAACGAGCAGTACTTC. The V and J genes are TRBV27 and TRBJ2-7; 7 nucleotides line up with TRBD1. The CDR3 is 14 residues long. V lost 6 bases and J lost 5; bases outside the gene matches: 10. Germline assignment: CDR1 MNHEY and CDR2 SMNVEV (reference sequence).

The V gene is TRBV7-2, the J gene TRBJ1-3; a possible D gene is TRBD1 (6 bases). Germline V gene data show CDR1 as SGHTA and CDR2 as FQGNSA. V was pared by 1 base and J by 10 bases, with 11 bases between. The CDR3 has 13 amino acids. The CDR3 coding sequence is TGTGCCAGCAGCTTAGGGGGGCTCGGGACCATATATTTT. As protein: CASSLGGLGTIYF.

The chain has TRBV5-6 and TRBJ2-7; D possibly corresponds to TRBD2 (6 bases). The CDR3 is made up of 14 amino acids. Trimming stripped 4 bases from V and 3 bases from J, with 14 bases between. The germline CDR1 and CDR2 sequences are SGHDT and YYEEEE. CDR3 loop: CASSPEGRYYEQYF. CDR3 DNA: TGTGCCAGCAGCCCGGAGGGACGGTACTACGAGCAGTACTTC.

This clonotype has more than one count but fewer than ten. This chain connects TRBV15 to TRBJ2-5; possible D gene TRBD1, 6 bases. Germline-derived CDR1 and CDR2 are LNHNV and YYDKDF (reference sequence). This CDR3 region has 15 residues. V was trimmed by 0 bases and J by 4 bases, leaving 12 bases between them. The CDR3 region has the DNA TGTGCCACCAGCAGAGATGAGAGCAGGGGAGAGACCCAGTACTTC. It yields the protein CATSRDESRGETQYF.

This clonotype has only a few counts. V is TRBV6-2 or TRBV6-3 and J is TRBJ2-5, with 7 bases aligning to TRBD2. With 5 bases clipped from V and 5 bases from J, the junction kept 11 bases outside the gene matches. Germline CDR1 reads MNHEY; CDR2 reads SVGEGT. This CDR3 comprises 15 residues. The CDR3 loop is CASSPTGLVGETQYF. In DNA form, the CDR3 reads TGTGCCAGCAGTCCAACCGGACTAGTTGGCGAGACCCAGTACTTC.

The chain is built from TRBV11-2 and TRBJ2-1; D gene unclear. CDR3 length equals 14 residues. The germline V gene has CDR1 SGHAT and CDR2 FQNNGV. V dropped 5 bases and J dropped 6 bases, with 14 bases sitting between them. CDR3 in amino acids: CASSPIFAPNEQFF. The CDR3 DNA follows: TGTGCCAGCAGCCCTATTTTCGCGCCCAATGAGCAGTTCTTC.

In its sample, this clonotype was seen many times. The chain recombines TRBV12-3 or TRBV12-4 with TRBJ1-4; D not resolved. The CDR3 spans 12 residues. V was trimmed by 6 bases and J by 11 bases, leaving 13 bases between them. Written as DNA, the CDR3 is TGTGCCAGCAGACCCCCGGGAGGGAAACTGTTTTTT. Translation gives CASRPPGGKLFF.

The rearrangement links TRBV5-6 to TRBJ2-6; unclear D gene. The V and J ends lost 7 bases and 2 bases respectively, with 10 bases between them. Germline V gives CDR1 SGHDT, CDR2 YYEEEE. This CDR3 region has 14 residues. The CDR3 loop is CASGGITGANVLTF. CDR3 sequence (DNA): TGTGCCAGCGGTGGGATTACTGGGGCCAACGTCCTGACTTTC.

CDR3 in DNA: TGTGCCAGTATAGCGGGCACACGCACAGATACGCAGTATTTT. Its protein is CASIAGTRTDTQYF. V and J are TRBV2 and TRBJ2-3; 7 nucleotides match TRBD2. Germline V lookup: CDR1 SNHLY, CDR2 FYNNEI. This CDR3 comprises 14 residues. The trim removed 9 bases at V and 1 base at J, leaving 7 bases unmatched.

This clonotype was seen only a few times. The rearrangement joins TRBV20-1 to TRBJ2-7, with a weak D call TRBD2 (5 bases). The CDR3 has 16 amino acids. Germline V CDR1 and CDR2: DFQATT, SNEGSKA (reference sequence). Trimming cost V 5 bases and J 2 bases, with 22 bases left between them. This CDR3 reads CSAEILIASLTYEQYF. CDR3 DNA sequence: TGCAGTGCTGAAATATTAATAGCGAGCCTGACCTACGAGCAGTACTTC.

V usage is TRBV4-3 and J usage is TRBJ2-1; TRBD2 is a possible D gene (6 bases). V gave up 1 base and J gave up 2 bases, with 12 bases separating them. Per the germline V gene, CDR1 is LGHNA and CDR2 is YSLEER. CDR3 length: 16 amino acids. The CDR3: CASSQGVGGAYNEQFF. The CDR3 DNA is TGCGCCAGCAGCCAAGGGGTTGGCGGGGCCTACAATGAGCAGTTCTTC.

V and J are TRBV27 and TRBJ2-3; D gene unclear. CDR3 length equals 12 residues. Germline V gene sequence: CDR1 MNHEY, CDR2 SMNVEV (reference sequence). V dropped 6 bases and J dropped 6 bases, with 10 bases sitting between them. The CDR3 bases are TGTGCCAGCAGCACCTTTGGGGATACGCAGTATTTT. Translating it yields CASSTFGDTQYF.

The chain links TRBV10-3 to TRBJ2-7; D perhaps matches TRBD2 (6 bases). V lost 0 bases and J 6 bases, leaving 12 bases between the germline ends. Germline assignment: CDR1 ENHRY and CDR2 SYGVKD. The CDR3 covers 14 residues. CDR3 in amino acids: CAISESGLRREQYF. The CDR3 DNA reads TGTGCCATCAGTGAGTCGGGACTTCGGCGCGAGCAGTACTTC.

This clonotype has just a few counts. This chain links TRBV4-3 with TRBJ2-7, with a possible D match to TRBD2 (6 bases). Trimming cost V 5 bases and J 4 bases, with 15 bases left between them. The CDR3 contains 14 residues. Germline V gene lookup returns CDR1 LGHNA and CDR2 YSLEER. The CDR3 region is CASSLAPGTYEQYF. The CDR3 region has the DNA TGCGCCAGCAGCTTAGCCCCTGGGACTTACGAGCAGTACTTC.

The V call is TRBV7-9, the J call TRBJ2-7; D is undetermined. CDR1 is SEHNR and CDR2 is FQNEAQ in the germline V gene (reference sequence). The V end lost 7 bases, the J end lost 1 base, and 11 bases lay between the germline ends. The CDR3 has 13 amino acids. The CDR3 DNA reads TGTGCCAGCACTCCGACTGAATCCTACGAGCAGTACTTC. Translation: CASTPTESYEQYF. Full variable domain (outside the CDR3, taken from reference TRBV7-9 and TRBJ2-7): DTGVSQNPRHKITKRGQNVTFRCDPISEHNRLYWYRQTLGQGPEFLTYFQNEAQLEKSRLLSDRFSAERPKGSFSTLEIQRTEQGDSAMYLCASTPTESYEQYFGPGTRLTVT.

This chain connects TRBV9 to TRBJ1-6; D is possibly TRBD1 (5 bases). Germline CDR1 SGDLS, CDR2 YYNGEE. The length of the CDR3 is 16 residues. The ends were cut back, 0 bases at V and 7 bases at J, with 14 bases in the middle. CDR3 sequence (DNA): TGTGCCAGCAGCGTAGGAGGGGCAGGTGAAAATTCACCCCTCCACTTT. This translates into CASSVGGAGENSPLHF.

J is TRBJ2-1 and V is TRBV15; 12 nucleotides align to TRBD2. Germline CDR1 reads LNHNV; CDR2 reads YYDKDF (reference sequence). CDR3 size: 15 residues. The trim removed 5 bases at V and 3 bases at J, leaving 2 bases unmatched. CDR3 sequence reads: CATSPGLAGYNEQFF. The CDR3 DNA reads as TGTGCCACCAGCCCGGGACTAGCGGGCTACAATGAGCAGTTCTTC.

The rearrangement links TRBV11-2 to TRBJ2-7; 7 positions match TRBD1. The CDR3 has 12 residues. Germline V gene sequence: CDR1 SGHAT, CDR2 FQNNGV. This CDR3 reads CASSAGRDRVQV. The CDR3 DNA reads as TGTGCCAGCAGCGCCGGCCGCGACAGGGTACAGGTC.

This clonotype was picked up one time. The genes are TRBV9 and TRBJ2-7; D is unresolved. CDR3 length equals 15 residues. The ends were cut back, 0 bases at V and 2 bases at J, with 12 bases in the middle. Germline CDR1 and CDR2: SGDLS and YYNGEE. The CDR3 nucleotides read TGTGCCAGCAGCGTAGGTGTTAGCAGCGCCTACGAGCAGTACTTC. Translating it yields CASSVGVSSAYEQYF.

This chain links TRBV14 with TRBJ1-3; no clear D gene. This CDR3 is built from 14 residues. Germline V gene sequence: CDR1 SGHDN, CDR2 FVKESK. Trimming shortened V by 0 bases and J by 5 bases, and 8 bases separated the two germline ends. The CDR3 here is CASSQEVARNTIYF. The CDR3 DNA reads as TGTGCCAGCAGCCAAGAGGTAGCCAGAAACACCATATATTTT.

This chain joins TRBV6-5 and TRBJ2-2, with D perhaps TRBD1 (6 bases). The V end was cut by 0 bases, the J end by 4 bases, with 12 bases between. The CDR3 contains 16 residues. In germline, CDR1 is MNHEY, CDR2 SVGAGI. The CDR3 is CASSYSLGASTGELFF. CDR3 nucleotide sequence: TGTGCCAGCAGTTACTCGCTGGGGGCGAGCACCGGGGAGCTGTTTTTT.